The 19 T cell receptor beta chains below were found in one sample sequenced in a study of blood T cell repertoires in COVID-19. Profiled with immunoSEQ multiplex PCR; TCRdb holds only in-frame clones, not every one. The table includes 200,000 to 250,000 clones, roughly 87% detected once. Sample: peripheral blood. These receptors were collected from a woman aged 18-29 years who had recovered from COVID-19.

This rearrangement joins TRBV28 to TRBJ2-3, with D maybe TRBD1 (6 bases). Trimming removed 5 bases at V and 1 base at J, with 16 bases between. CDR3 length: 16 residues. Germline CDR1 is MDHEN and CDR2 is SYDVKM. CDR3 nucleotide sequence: TGTGCCAGCAGTCCACCCTCTGGGGGCGGCACAGATACGCAGTATTTT. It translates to CASSPPSGGGTDTQYF.

CDR3 sequence reads: CASSSTASGSAYEQYF. The CDR3, as DNA: TGTGCCAGCAGCTCAACGGCTAGCGGGAGTGCCTACGAGCAGTACTTC. The chain couples TRBV7-9 to TRBJ2-7; 10 bases map to TRBD2. The CDR3 sequence is 16 residues long. The V gene's germline CDR1 is SEHNR and CDR2 FQNEAQ (reference sequence). V lost 4 bases and J lost 2; bases outside the gene matches: 8. The whole variable domain, filled in from reference TRBV7-9 and TRBJ2-7, reads DTGVSQNPRHKITKRGQNVTFRCDPISEHNRLYWYRQTLGQGPEFLTYFQNEAQLEKSRLLSDRFSAERPKGSFSTLEIQRTEQGDSAMYLCASSSTASGSAYEQYFGPGTRLTVT.

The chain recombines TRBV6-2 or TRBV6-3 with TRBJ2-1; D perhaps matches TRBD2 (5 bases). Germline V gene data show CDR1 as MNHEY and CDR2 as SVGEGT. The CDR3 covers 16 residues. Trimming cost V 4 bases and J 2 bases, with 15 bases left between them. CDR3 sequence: CASSSPDSEAYNEQFF. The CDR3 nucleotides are TGTGCCAGCAGTTCCCCGGACTCCGAAGCCTACAATGAGCAGTTCTTC.

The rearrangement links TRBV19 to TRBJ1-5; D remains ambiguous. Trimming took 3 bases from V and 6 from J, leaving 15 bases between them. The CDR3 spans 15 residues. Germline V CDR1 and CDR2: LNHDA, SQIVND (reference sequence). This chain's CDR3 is CASSMMGYRGQPQHF. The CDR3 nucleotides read TGTGCCAGTAGTATGATGGGTTATAGAGGTCAGCCCCAGCATTTT.

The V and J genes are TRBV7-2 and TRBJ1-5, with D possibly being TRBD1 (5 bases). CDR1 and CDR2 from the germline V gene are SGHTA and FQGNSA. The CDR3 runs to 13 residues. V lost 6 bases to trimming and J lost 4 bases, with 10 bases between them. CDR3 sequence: CASRRTGNQPQHF. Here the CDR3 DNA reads TGTGCCAGCAGACGTACAGGAAATCAGCCCCAGCATTTT.

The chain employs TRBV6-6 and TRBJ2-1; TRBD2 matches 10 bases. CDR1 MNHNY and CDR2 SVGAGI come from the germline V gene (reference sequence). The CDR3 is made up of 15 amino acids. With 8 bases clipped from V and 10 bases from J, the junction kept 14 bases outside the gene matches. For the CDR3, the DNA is TGTGCCAGCCAACAACAGCGGGAGGGCCCACGGGAGCAGTTCTTC. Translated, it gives CASQQQREGPREQFF.

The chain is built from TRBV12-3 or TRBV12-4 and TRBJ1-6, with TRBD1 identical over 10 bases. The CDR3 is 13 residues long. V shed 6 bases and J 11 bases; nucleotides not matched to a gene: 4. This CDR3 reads CASSPGTGAPLHF. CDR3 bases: TGTGCCAGCAGCCCGGGGACAGGGGCACCCCTCCACTTT.

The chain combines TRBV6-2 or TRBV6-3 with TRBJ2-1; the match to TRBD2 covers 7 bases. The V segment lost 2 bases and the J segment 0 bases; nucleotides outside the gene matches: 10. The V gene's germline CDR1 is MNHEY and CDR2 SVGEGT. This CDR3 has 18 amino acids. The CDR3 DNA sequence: TGTGCCAGCAGTTACCTCACTAGCGAAAAACACTCCTACAATGAGCAGTTCTTC. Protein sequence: CASSYLTSEKHSYNEQFF.

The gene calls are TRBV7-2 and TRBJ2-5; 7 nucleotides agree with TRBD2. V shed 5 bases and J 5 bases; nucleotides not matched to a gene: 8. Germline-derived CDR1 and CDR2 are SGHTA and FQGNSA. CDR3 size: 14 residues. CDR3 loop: CASSHTSDVETQYF. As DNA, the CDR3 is TGTGCCAGCAGCCATACTAGCGACGTGGAGACCCAGTACTTC.

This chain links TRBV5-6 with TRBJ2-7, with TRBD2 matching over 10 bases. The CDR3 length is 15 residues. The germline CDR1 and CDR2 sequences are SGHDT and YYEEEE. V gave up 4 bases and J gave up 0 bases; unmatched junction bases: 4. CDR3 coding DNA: TGTGCCAGCAGCCCCCGGACTAGCGGCTCCTACGAGCAGTACTTC. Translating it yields CASSPRTSGSYEQYF.

CDR3 nucleotides: TGTGCCAGCAGCTCTCCGGGACAAGTCGAGCAGTACTTC. Its protein product is CASSSPGQVEQYF. The gene calls are TRBV13 and TRBJ2-7; a possible D gene is TRBD1 (6 bases). Germline CDR1 PRHDT, CDR2 FYEKMQ (reference sequence). With 4 bases removed from V and 6 bases from J, the gap between germline ends came to 13 bases. This CDR3 spans 13 amino acids. Full variable domain (missing parts from reference TRBV13 and TRBJ2-7): AAGVIQSPRHLIKEKRETATLKCYPIPRHDTVYWYQQGPGQDPQFLISFYEKMQSDKGSIPDRFSAQQFSDYHSELNMSSLELGDSALYFCASSSPGQVEQYFGPGTRLTVT.

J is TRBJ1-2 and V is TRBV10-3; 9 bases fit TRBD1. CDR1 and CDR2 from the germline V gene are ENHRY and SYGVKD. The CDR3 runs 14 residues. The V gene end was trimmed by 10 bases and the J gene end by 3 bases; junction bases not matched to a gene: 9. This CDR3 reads CASTGTGTDYGYTF. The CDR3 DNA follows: TGTGCCAGCACCGGGACAGGGACGGACTATGGCTACACCTTC.

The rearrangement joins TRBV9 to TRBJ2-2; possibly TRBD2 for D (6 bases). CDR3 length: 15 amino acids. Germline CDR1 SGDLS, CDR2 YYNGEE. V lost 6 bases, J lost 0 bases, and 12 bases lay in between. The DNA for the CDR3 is TGTGCCAGCACGGTCGGCGGGGCGAACACCGGGGAGCTGTTTTTT. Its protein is CASTVGGANTGELFF.

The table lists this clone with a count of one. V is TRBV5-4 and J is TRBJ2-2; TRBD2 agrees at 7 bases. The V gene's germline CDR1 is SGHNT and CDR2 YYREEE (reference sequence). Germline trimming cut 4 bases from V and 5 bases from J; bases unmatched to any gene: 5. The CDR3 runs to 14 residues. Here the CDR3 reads CASSTTSVTGELFF. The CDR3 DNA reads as TGTGCCAGCAGCACAACTAGCGTTACCGGGGAGCTGTTTTTT. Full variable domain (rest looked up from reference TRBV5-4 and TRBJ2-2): ETGVTQSPTHLIKTRGQQVTLRCSSQSGHNTVSWYQQALGQGPQFIFQYYREEENGRGNFPPRFSGLQFPNYSSELNVNALELDDSALYLCASSTTSVTGELFFGEGSRLTVL.

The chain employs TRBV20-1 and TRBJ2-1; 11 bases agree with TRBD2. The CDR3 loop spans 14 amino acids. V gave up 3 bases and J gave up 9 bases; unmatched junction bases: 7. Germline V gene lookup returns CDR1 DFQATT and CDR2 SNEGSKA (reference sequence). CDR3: CSASILAGGGEQFF. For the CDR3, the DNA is TGCAGTGCTAGTATCCTAGCGGGAGGTGGTGAGCAGTTCTTC.

The CDR3 DNA reads TGTGCCAGCAGCCCACTGACTAGCGGGAGGGCCGATGCCAAAAACATTCAGTACTTC. As protein: CASSPLTSGRADAKNIQYF. This chain connects TRBV4-2 to TRBJ2-4; TRBD2 agrees at 14 bases. Trimming at V came to 4 bases and at J to 1 base, leaving 9 bases not matched to a gene. CDR1 and CDR2 from the germline V gene are LGHNA and YNFKEQ. This CDR3 is 19 amino acids long.

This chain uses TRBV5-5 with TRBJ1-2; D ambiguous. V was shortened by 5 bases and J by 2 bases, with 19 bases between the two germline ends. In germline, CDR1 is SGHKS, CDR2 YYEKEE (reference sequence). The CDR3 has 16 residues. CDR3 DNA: TGTGCCAGCAGTCCCTCCTCCGGGAACATCAACTATGGCTACACCTTC. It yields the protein CASSPSSGNINYGYTF.

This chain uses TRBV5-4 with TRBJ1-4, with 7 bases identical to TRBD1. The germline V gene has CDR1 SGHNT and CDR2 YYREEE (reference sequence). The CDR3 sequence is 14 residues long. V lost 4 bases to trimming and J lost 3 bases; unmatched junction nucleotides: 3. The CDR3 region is CASSPGQSNEKLFF. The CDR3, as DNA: TGTGCCAGCAGCCCGGGACAGTCTAATGAAAAACTGTTTTTT.

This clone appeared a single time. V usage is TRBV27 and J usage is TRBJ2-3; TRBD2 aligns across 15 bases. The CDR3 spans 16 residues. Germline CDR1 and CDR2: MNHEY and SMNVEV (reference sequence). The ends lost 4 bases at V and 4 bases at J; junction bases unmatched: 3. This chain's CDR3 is CASSSGLAGGPDTQYF. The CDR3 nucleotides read TGTGCCAGCAGTTCGGGACTAGCGGGAGGACCAGATACGCAGTATTTT.